The table lists the clone carrying this T cell receptor beta chain with many counts. Building the TCR beta libraries relied on iRepertoire HTBI primers, and CDR3 regions underwent Arm-PCR. MiXCR, applied by TCRdb to the multiplex PCR reads, yields one record per CDR3 protein. The table has 450,000 to 500,000 distinct CDR3 sequences, about 16% seen once. CDR1 and CDR2 (germline): PRHDT, FYEKMQ (reference sequence). The CDR3 contains 16 residues. With 5 bases clipped from V and 4 bases from J, the junction kept 11 bases outside the gene matches. Time point here: newly diagnosed GD, antithyroid drugs for less than 3 months. Extracted PBMC RNA gave rise to the TCR library. Staff drew nine milliliters of peripheral blood into EDTA tubes. This entry comes from a study of regulatory T cells in long-lasting Graves disease. A further study also used this sample, focusing on T cells in Graves' hyperthyroidism and ophthalmopathy.

This TCR derives from a man between 35 and 55 years old with Graves disease. The V call is TRBV13, the J call TRBJ2-1; TRBD2 agrees at 7 bases. The sample in question was peripheral blood mononuclear cells (PBMCs), obtained at new diagnosis, from a patient treated with antithyroid drugs. The CDR3 is CASSNLLAEDYNEQFF. DNA of the CDR3: TGTGCCAGCAGCAACCTTCTAGCGGAGGATTACAATGAGCAGTTCTTC.